Shown below are 28 T cell receptor beta chains from a single sample sequenced in a study of cytomegalovirus exposure and HLA in healthy donors. Vbeta (60) and Jbeta (13) primers were used in the PCR. Only in-frame clones appear in the TCRdb table, and some are missing; sequencing was by immunoSEQ multiplex PCR. The table has 150,000 to 200,000 clones, about 80% seen once. The sample consisted of PBMCs. The receptors originated from a man aged 35-49 years in good health and CMV-seronegative.

This clone was counted only a few times. The V call is TRBV6-1, the J call TRBJ1-5; TRBD1 matches at 12 bases. J was trimmed by 6 bases and V by 8 bases; bases with no gene match: 5. Germline lookup yields CDR1 MNHNS and CDR2 SASEGT. The length of the CDR3 is 14 residues. The chain's CDR3 is CASRRDRGPQPQHF. In DNA, the CDR3 is TGTGCCAGCCGCCGGGACAGGGGGCCTCAGCCCCAGCATTTT.

This chain connects TRBV10-3 to TRBJ1-1; D gene uncertain. There are 15 residues in the CDR3. The germline V and J ends were trimmed by 2 bases and 3 bases, with 13 bases remaining between them. Germline CDR1 and CDR2: ENHRY and SYGVKD. This CDR3 is CAISEILGRDTEAFF. In DNA, the CDR3 is TGTGCCATCAGTGAGATTCTGGGGAGGGACACTGAAGCTTTCTTT.

The V call is TRBV28, the J call TRBJ2-1; 14 bases match TRBD2. CDR1 and CDR2 (germline): MDHEN, SYDVKM. This CDR3 has 14 amino acids. Trimming removed 4 bases from V and 12 bases from J; junction bases left unmatched: 5. The CDR3 sequence: CASSSGTSGGVQFF. The CDR3 bases are TGTGCCAGCAGTTCCGGGACTAGCGGGGGAGTGCAGTTCTTC.

The chain employs TRBV18 and TRBJ1-2; unclear D gene. This CDR3 comprises 11 residues. Germline loops: CDR1 KGHSH, CDR2 LQKENI. V shed 2 bases and J shed 7 bases, with 5 bases lying between them. The CDR3 region is CASSPSTGYTF. The DNA of the CDR3 is TGTGCCAGCTCACCATCTACTGGCTACACCTTC.

V gene TRBV28 combines with J gene TRBJ2-7; D remains ambiguous. Trimming left V 8 bases short and J 2 bases short, with 10 bases between. CDR1 is MDHEN, CDR2 SYDVKM, per germline. The CDR3 loop spans 12 amino acids. The CDR3 sequence is CASSQNTYEQYF. In nucleotides, the CDR3 is TGTGCCAGCTCTCAGAACACCTACGAGCAGTACTTC.

This chain joins TRBV4-3 and TRBJ2-2; D is perhaps TRBD2 (5 bases). Germline V gene lookup returns CDR1 LGHNA and CDR2 YSLEER. The V gene lost 0 bases and the J gene lost 5 bases, with 13 bases spanning the gap. This CDR3 is built from 16 residues. The CDR3 DNA sequence: TGCGCCAGCAGCCAAGATGAGGGTCCCGAGACCGGGGAGCTGTTTTTT. Residues: CASSQDEGPETGELFF.

A note on this clone: In the same sample, other DNA sequences code for this CDR3. The chain joins TRBV7-6 to TRBJ2-7; 8 positions match TRBD1. There are 14 residues in the CDR3. The germline CDR1 and CDR2 sequences are SGHVS and FNYEAQ. The V and J ends lost 5 bases and 3 bases, in that order; junction bases with no gene match: 6. CDR3 in amino acids: CASSPRTGSYEQYF. CDR3 nucleotide sequence: TGTGCCAGCAGCCCTAGGACAGGGAGCTACGAGCAGTACTTC.

The sample holds one count of this clone. V and J are TRBV19 and TRBJ2-3; TRBD1 might be the D (5 bases). The CDR3 has 16 residues. Trimming cost V 1 base and J 4 bases, with 15 bases left between them. The germline V gene encodes CDR1 LNHDA and CDR2 SQIVND (reference sequence). The CDR3 DNA follows: TGTGCCAGTAGTATAGGAGCAGGGTCAGGCGCAGATACGCAGTATTTT. This gives the protein CASSIGAGSGADTQYF.

In its sample, this clone was seen once. This chain connects TRBV13 to TRBJ2-5; unclear D gene. CDR1 and CDR2 (germline): PRHDT, FYEKMQ (reference sequence). The CDR3 is 13 amino acids. Trimming shortened V by 10 bases and J by 1 base, and 13 bases separated the two germline ends. The CDR3 region has the DNA TGTGCCACAGCCGTGAGGTCCCAAGAGACCCAGTACTTC. It codes for CATAVRSQETQYF.

The rearrangement joins TRBV4-3 to TRBJ2-7; D call uncertain. Per germline, CDR1 LGHNA and CDR2 YSLEER. This CDR3 comprises 14 residues. The V end lost 4 bases, the J end lost 0 bases, and 10 bases lay between the germline ends. The CDR3 region is CASSLEQSSYEQYF. CDR3 coding DNA: TGCGCCAGCAGCCTGGAACAGAGCTCCTACGAGCAGTACTTC.

The CDR3 DNA reads as TGTGCCCGGGGGGGGCAGGGAGCTGGCTACACCTTC. This encodes CARGGQGAGYTF. This rearrangement joins TRBV30 to TRBJ1-2; possibly TRBD1 for D (6 bases). This CDR3 is built from 12 residues. The V gene's germline CDR1 is GTSNPN and CDR2 SVGIG (reference sequence). Trimming took 8 bases from V and 7 from J, leaving 17 bases between them.

This chain joins TRBV28 and TRBJ2-3, with 8 positions matching TRBD1. The germline gives CDR1 MDHEN, CDR2 SYDVKM. The CDR3 length is 15 residues. V shed 6 bases, J shed 6 bases, and the junction held 11 bases outside the gene matches. The DNA of the CDR3 is TGTGCCAGCAGAAGCCACAGGGGGTTGGGGGATACGCAGTATTTT. Translating gives CASRSHRGLGDTQYF.

The chain employs TRBV5-4 and TRBJ2-1; D gene ambiguous. This CDR3 is built from 13 residues. Trimming cost V 2 bases and J 9 bases, with 12 bases left between them. CDR1 and CDR2 (germline): SGHNT, YYREEE (reference sequence). The CDR3 sequence is CASSFFAEIEQFF. The CDR3 DNA follows: TGTGCCAGCAGCTTTTTCGCGGAAATTGAGCAGTTCTTC.

The chain carries TRBV19 and TRBJ2-5, with a tentative D call TRBD2 (6 bases). The CDR3 runs to 13 residues. Germline loops: CDR1 LNHDA, CDR2 SQIVND (reference sequence). V lost 3 bases and J 5 bases, leaving 10 bases between the germline ends. The CDR3: CASSIRGSETQYF. The CDR3 DNA reads as TGTGCCAGTAGTATTCGGGGGAGTGAGACCCAGTACTTC.

The chain combines TRBV5-1 with TRBJ1-2; D is unresolved. Germline CDR1 and CDR2: SGHRS and YFSETQ. The germline V and J ends were trimmed by 3 bases and 1 base, with 10 bases remaining between them. This CDR3 comprises 14 residues. This CDR3 is CASSSGSHNYGYTF. CDR3 nucleotide sequence: TGCGCCAGCAGCTCCGGGTCTCATAACTATGGCTACACCTTC.

This clone has more than one count but fewer than ten. This sequence joins TRBV12-1 and TRBJ2-3; the D call of TRBD2 is as the table states it, not checked on the DNA. TRBV12-1 represents a pseudogene. This CDR3 has 16 amino acids. CDR3 DNA: TGTGCCAGCAGTTCGGGACTAGCGGTTGACACAGATACGCAGTATTTT. This gives the protein CASSSGLAVDTDTQYF.

The chain couples TRBV7-2 to TRBJ1-3; D uncertain. From germline, CDR1 is SGHTA and CDR2 FQGNSA. The CDR3 consists of 12 residues. Trimming left V 5 bases short and J 6 bases short, with 8 bases between. The CDR3 protein is CASSPPSNTIYF. The CDR3 DNA reads TGTGCCAGCAGCCCCCCCTCAAACACCATATATTTT.

The chain is built from TRBV7-8 and TRBJ1-5; D is possibly TRBD1 (6 bases). This CDR3 is built from 16 residues. Germline assignment: CDR1 SGHVS and CDR2 FQNEAQ. V lost 5 bases, J lost 7 bases, and 21 bases lay in between. CDR3 sequence: CASSTLAGGRGQPQHF. For the CDR3, the DNA is TGTGCCAGCAGCACTTTAGCCGGGGGGCGAGGACAGCCCCAGCATTTT.

A few counts support this clone. V and J are TRBV27 and TRBJ2-1; 7 nucleotides line up with TRBD1. The CDR3 spans 17 residues. Germline trimming cut 6 bases from V and 2 bases from J; bases unmatched to any gene: 13. The germline V gene encodes CDR1 MNHEY and CDR2 SMNVEV (reference sequence). Here the CDR3 DNA reads TGTGCCAGCAGCCGACGCGGACAGGCGCCTACCTACAATGAGCAGTTCTTC. Encoded protein: CASSRRGQAPTYNEQFF.

CDR3 sequence: CASNPTGKNTEAFF. CDR3 bases: TGTGCCAGTAACCCGACAGGGAAGAACACTGAAGCTTTCTTT. The V gene is TRBV19, the J gene TRBJ1-1; 7 bases match TRBD1. CDR3 size: 14 residues. V gave up 7 bases and J gave up 1 base; unmatched junction bases: 6. CDR1 LNHDA and CDR2 SQIVND come from the germline V gene (reference sequence).

The CDR3 DNA is TGTGCCAGCAGTTTCCGGGAACAGGGCTTCACCGGGGAGCTGTTTTTT. This gives the protein CASSFREQGFTGELFF. V and J are TRBV5-5 and TRBJ2-2, with a possible D match to TRBD1 (6 bases). Germline V gene data show CDR1 as SGHKS and CDR2 as YYEKEE (reference sequence). V gave up 5 bases and J gave up 4 bases, with 18 bases separating them. The CDR3 has 16 residues.

In its sample, this clone was seen a few times. The chain joins TRBV2 to TRBJ1-3, with 7 nucleotides matching TRBD1. Germline CDR1 is SNHLY and CDR2 is FYNNEI. The CDR3 is 14 amino acids. With 7 bases clipped from V and 4 bases from J, the junction kept 7 bases outside the gene matches. The CDR3 DNA is TGTGCCAGCAAAGACAGGGCAGCCGGAAACACCATATATTTT. Encoded protein: CASKDRAAGNTIYF.

The chain has TRBV28 and TRBJ2-3, with 10 positions matching TRBD2. CDR3 length equals 14 residues. V was pared by 2 bases and J by 6 bases, with 2 bases of the junction left unmatched. CDR1 MDHEN and CDR2 SYDVKM come from the germline V gene. The CDR3 is CASSLGTSVDTQYF. CDR3 in DNA: TGTGCCAGCAGTTTAGGGACTAGCGTGGATACGCAGTATTTT. Full variable domain (remainder filled in from reference TRBV28 and TRBJ2-3): DVKVTQSSRYLVKRTGEKVFLECVQDMDHENMFWYRQDPGLGLRLIYFSYDVKMKEKGDIPEGYSVSREKKERFSLILESASTNQTSMYLCASSLGTSVDTQYFGPGTRLTVL.

The chain links TRBV19 to TRBJ1-2; TRBD1 aligns across 7 bases. The CDR3 consists of 14 residues. V shed 5 bases and J 7 bases; nucleotides not matched to a gene: 10. Germline V CDR1 and CDR2: LNHDA, SQIVND (reference sequence). DNA for the CDR3: TGTGCCAGTAGTCCGACGGACAGGCTAGGTGGCTACACCTTC. It yields the protein CASSPTDRLGGYTF.

The chain joins TRBV6-5 to TRBJ1-5; 8 bases line up with TRBD1. The CDR3 is made up of 12 amino acids. Germline V gene data show CDR1 as MNHEY and CDR2 as SVGAGI. The V gene end was trimmed by 6 bases and the J gene end by 6 bases; junction bases not matched to a gene: 1. CDR3 DNA sequence: TGTGCCAGCAGGACAGGGGCTCAGCCCCAGCATTTT. Its translation is CASRTGAQPQHF.

J is TRBJ2-2 and V is TRBV15, with D possibly being TRBD2 (6 bases). The ends were cut back, 8 bases at V and 7 bases at J, with 17 bases in the middle. Germline CDR1 and CDR2: LNHNV and YYDKDF (reference sequence). The length of the CDR3 is 14 residues. Written as DNA, the CDR3 is TGTGCCACCGGTTTTGACCGGGGGAGCGGGGAGCTGTTTTTT. Translation: CATGFDRGSGELFF.

The chain links TRBV19 to TRBJ2-7, with TRBD1 matching 8 bases. The V segment lost 1 base and the J segment 6 bases; nucleotides outside the gene matches: 5. This CDR3 has 14 residues. Germline CDR1 reads LNHDA; CDR2 reads SQIVND (reference sequence). CDR3 protein: CASSIARGPGEQYF. CDR3 sequence (DNA): TGTGCCAGTAGTATAGCCAGGGGGCCTGGCGAGCAGTACTTC.

The CDR3, as DNA: TGTGCCAGCTCATCCGACAGGGGACGAACTGAAGCTTTCTTT. This gives the protein CASSSDRGRTEAFF. The rearrangement uses TRBV18 and TRBJ1-1; TRBD1 aligns across 8 bases. V trimming: 5 bases; J trimming: 5 bases; junction bases outside the gene matches: 7. CDR1 and CDR2 from the germline V gene are KGHSH and LQKENI. The CDR3 loop spans 14 amino acids.